This T cell receptor beta chain is drawn from a study of T cells in Graves' hyperthyroidism and ophthalmopathy. The overall study: Once the initial diagnosis was made, peripheral blood was obtained before any treatment.

CDR1 is DFQATT and CDR2 is SNEGSKA in the germline V gene (reference sequence). J was trimmed by 1 base and V by 5 bases; bases with no gene match: 8. The CDR3 loop spans 17 amino acids. This clonotype turned up a few times. RNA transcripts gave rise to amplified TCR beta CDR3 regions. The HTBI primer set served for first-round RT-PCR of the TCR CDR3. TCRdb recomputed calls from the multiplex PCR reads with MiXCR, one row per CDR3 protein. The data contain 300,000 to 450,000 distinct CDR3 sequences, approximately 15% of them singletons. The chain recombines TRBV20-1 with TRBJ2-3, with 14 bases lining up with TRBD2. Sequences were obtained from blood. The clonotype was recovered from a woman aged 18-30 years with Graves' hyperthyroidism that later progressed to Graves' ophthalmopathy. As DNA, the CDR3 is TGCAGTGCTTCCGGGACTAGCGGGAGTCTCGGCACAGATACGCAGTATTTT. Translated, it gives CSASGTSGSLGTDTQYF.